What follows describes a single T cell receptor beta chain. The antigen remains unidentified. CDR3 size: 15 residues. V was pared by 1 base and J by 12 bases, with 19 bases between. From germline, CDR1 is SGHDN and CDR2 FVKESK. These data come from a study of OX40 agonist ivuxolimab in advanced cancers. Study results and caveats: The authors also found low normalized T-cell clonal expansion in some nonresponders.

Produced via immunoSEQ multiplex PCR; TCRdb's table is partial and in-frame only. The sample consists of some 45,000 clones, around 86% of them appearing once. Material: CD4+ or CD8+ T cells sorted from blood, obtained in a trial of the OX40 agonist ivuxolimab. V and J are TRBV14 and TRBJ2-1, with TRBD1 as a possible D gene (5 bases). This TCR was recovered from an adult with an advanced solid tumor such as melanoma, head and neck, liver or kidney cancer. CDR3 bases: TGTGCCAGCAGCCAAGCCAGCTCCAGGGCGAGTCGGCAGTTCTTC. As protein: CASSQASSRASRQFF.